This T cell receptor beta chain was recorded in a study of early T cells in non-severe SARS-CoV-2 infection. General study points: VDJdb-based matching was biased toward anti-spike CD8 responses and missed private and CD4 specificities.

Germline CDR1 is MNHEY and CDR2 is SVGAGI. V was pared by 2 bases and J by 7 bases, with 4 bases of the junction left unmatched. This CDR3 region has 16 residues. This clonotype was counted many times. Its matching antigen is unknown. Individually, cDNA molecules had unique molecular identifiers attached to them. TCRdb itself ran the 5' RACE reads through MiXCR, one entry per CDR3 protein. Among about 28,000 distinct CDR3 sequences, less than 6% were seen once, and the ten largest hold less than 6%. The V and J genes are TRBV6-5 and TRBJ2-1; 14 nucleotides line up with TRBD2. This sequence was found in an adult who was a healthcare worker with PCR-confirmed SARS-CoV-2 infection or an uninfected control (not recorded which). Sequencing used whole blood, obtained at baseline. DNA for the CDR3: TGTGCCAGCAGTTACGCGGGGACTAGCGGGAGTAATGAGCAGTTCTTC. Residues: CASSYAGTSGSNEQFF.